One and the same sample provided the 28 T cell receptor beta chains below, sequenced in a study of control samples from healthy donors and cancer patients. Measured with immunoSEQ multiplex PCR; TCRdb has only the in-frame clones, and not every one. Here the sample spans roughly 100,000 clones, 70% to 90% being singletons. Source material: blood. Receptors originate from a man younger than 40 in good health.

This sequence joins TRBV11-2 and TRBJ1-1; D uncertain. The CDR3 is 14 residues long. The germline CDR1 and CDR2 sequences are SGHAT and FQNNGV. V lost 5 bases and J lost 6, with 16 bases in between. As DNA, the CDR3 is TGTGCCAGCAGCCCAATACACGTGGTGGCTGAAGCTTTCTTT. Translation: CASSPIHVVAEAFF.

The chain uses TRBV6-6 and TRBJ1-5; 7 bases are a match to TRBD1. Per germline, CDR1 MNHNY and CDR2 SVGAGI (reference sequence). The ends lost 6 bases at V and 2 bases at J; junction bases unmatched: 10. The CDR3 has 16 amino acids. For the CDR3, the DNA is TGTGCCAGCAGACTCACAGGGGCTTTGGGCAATCAGCCCCAGCATTTT. Its translation is CASRLTGALGNQPQHF.

The gene calls are TRBV7-9 and TRBJ2-7, with D perhaps TRBD2 (5 bases). V was shortened by 11 bases and J by 0 bases, with 11 bases between the two germline ends. Germline assignment: CDR1 SEHNR and CDR2 FQNEAQ (reference sequence). The CDR3 is made up of 12 amino acids. The CDR3 bases are TGTGCCTCGGGAATTTTCTCCTACGAGCAGTACTTC. This translates into CASGIFSYEQYF.

This clone came up many times. The chain combines TRBV4-2 with TRBJ1-5; no clear D. V lost 2 bases and J 0 bases, leaving 2 bases between the germline ends. CDR3 length: 13 residues. CDR1 is LGHNA and CDR2 is YNFKEQ in the germline V gene. The CDR3 bases are TGTGCCAGCAGCCAAAGTAGCAATCAGCCCCAGCATTTT. It translates to CASSQSSNQPQHF.

The V call is TRBV12-2, the J call TRBJ1-4. TRBV12-2 is tagged as a pseudogene. The CDR3 runs to 14 residues. The CDR3 DNA reads as TGTGCAAGTCGCTTAGTAATAACTAATGAAAAACTGTTTTTT. Protein product: CASRLVITNEKLFF.

The J gene is TRBJ2-1, the V gene TRBV7-2; TRBD1 matches at 8 bases. The V and J ends lost 5 bases and 5 bases, in that order; junction bases with no gene match: 11. The CDR3 runs 16 residues. Germline V lookup: CDR1 SGHTA, CDR2 FQGNSA. CDR3 in amino acids: CASSLGQGALDNEQFF. Here the CDR3 DNA reads TGTGCCAGCAGCCTAGGTCAGGGGGCTTTGGACAATGAGCAGTTCTTC.

The gene calls are TRBV5-4 and TRBJ2-1; 7 nucleotides line up with TRBD2. V was clipped by 4 bases and J by 0 bases; unmatched bases: 7. This CDR3 contains 16 residues. Germline assignment: CDR1 SGHNT and CDR2 YYREEE (reference sequence). The CDR3 region has the DNA TGTGCCAGCAGCAGGGACTACTCGAGCTCCTACAATGAGCAGTTCTTC. Translating gives CASSRDYSSSYNEQFF.

The genes are TRBV28 and TRBJ1-2; TRBD1 matches at 7 bases. In germline, CDR1 is MDHEN, CDR2 SYDVKM. The CDR3 spans 13 residues. V shed 6 bases and J 4 bases; nucleotides not matched to a gene: 5. The CDR3 DNA reads as TGTGCCAGCAGGACAGGGCGAATCTATGGCTACACCTTC. Its protein product is CASRTGRIYGYTF.

The J gene is TRBJ1-3, the V gene TRBV3-1 (or the pseudogene TRBV3-2); tentatively, D is TRBD1 (5 bases). Trimming left V 4 bases short and J 3 bases short, with 22 bases between. CDR1 and CDR2 (germline): LGHDT, YNNKEL (reference sequence). This CDR3 contains 18 residues. CDR3 protein: CASSPFGTGTELGNTIYF. The CDR3 nucleotides read TGTGCCAGCAGCCCCTTCGGGACCGGGACCGAACTTGGAAACACCATATATTTT.

The chain has TRBV2 and TRBJ2-1; D gene ambiguous. CDR1 is SNHLY, CDR2 FYNNEI, per germline. Between the trimmed V and J ends, which lost 3 bases and 9 bases, there was a span of 18 bases. The CDR3 runs 15 residues. The DNA for the CDR3 is TGTGCCAGCAGTGACCGCGCAGGCATTACGGCTGAGCAGTTCTTC. It specifies CASSDRAGITAEQFF.

CDR3 sequence reads: CASSQGDSRNEQYF. In DNA, the CDR3 is TGTGCCAGCAGCCAAGGTGACTCGAGAAACGAGCAGTACTTC. The chain is built from TRBV3-1 (or the pseudogene TRBV3-2) and TRBJ2-7, with no clear D. The germline gives CDR1 LGHDT, CDR2 YNNKEL (reference sequence). This CDR3 contains 14 residues. The ends were cut back, 1 base at V and 5 bases at J, with 12 bases in the middle.

The rearrangement uses TRBV28 and TRBJ2-1, with a tentative D call TRBD1 (6 bases). Germline CDR1 and CDR2: MDHEN and SYDVKM. There are 14 residues in the CDR3. The ends were cut back, 8 bases at V and 2 bases at J, with 13 bases in the middle. CDR3 nucleotide sequence: TGTGCCAGCTCTCGAGGGGGAGCCTACAATGAGCAGTTCTTC. It is translated as CASSRGGAYNEQFF.

The rearrangement joins TRBV12-5 to TRBJ2-1; D is ambiguous. The germline V gene encodes CDR1 LGHNT and CDR2 FRNRAP. The CDR3 contains 12 residues. V was cut by 5 bases and J by 4 bases, with 6 bases left in between. CDR3 sequence: CASGPSYNEQFF. In DNA, the CDR3 is TGTGCTAGTGGTCCGTCTTACAATGAGCAGTTCTTC.

This sequence joins TRBV11-2 and TRBJ2-5; 9 bases map to TRBD1. V lost 5 bases to trimming and J lost 2 bases; unmatched junction nucleotides: 9. This CDR3 contains 16 residues. Germline V CDR1 and CDR2: SGHAT, FQNNGV. For the CDR3, the DNA is TGTGCCAGCAGCCGACTCCGGGACAGGGCTCAAGAGACCCAGTACTTC. Its translation is CASSRLRDRAQETQYF.

This chain connects TRBV30 to TRBJ2-3; 7 bases agree with TRBD2. The J segment lost 9 bases and the V segment lost 0 bases, leaving 9 bases of the junction unmatched. The CDR3 sequence is 14 residues long. In germline, CDR1 is GTSNPN, CDR2 SVGIG (reference sequence). The CDR3 is CAWSVGGSRLTQYF. CDR3 bases: TGTGCCTGGAGTGTTGGCGGGAGTAGGTTGACGCAGTATTTT.

The V gene is TRBV7-8, the J gene TRBJ1-4, with D possibly being TRBD1 (5 bases). V was pared by 5 bases and J by 7 bases, with 14 bases between. In germline, CDR1 is SGHVS, CDR2 FQNEAQ. This CDR3 has 14 amino acids. In DNA, the CDR3 is TGTGCCAGCAGCCAAACAGGCGTTTCTGAAAAACTGTTTTTT. Translating it yields CASSQTGVSEKLFF.

This chain uses TRBV24-1 with TRBJ2-1, with TRBD2 matching 7 bases. The length of the CDR3 is 16 residues. The germline V gene has CDR1 KGHDR and CDR2 SFDVKD. Trimming took 5 bases from V and 8 from J; bases not matched to a gene: 14. The CDR3 region has the DNA TGTGCCACCAGTGCCTCGGGCGGGAGAATTTACGATGAGCAGTTCTTC. Translation gives CATSASGGRIYDEQFF.

The chain employs TRBV11-2 and TRBJ1-1; D is undetermined. V lost 1 base and J lost 2, with 8 bases in between. Per the germline V gene, CDR1 is SGHAT and CDR2 is FQNNGV. This CDR3 region has 14 residues. CDR3 loop: CASSLALGNTEAFF. The CDR3 DNA sequence: TGTGCCAGCAGCTTAGCCTTGGGAAACACTGAAGCTTTCTTT.

The chain has TRBV2 and TRBJ2-5; D may be TRBD1 (5 bases). Germline assignment: CDR1 SNHLY and CDR2 FYNNEI. V was shortened by 7 bases and J by 4 bases, with 16 bases between the two germline ends. The CDR3 is 14 residues long. The CDR3 reads CASKARAVGETQYF. The DNA for the CDR3 is TGTGCCAGCAAGGCCAGGGCGGTTGGAGAGACCCAGTACTTC.

This clone has a single count. The chain links TRBV6-6 to TRBJ1-1, with D perhaps TRBD1 (5 bases). V was shortened by 2 bases and J by 2 bases, with 12 bases between the two germline ends. From germline, CDR1 is MNHNY and CDR2 SVGAGI (reference sequence). The length of the CDR3 is 15 residues. The CDR3 bases are TGTGCCAGCAGTTACGAGGCAGGACAAAACACTGAAGCTTTCTTT. Amino acid sequence: CASSYEAGQNTEAFF.

The rearrangement links TRBV9 to TRBJ1-4; TRBD1 is a possible D gene (5 bases). CDR3 length equals 15 residues. V lost 0 bases to trimming and J lost 10 bases, with 16 bases between them. Germline-derived CDR1 and CDR2 are SGDLS and YYNGEE. CDR3 region: CASSVDGQGSTKLFF. CDR3 in DNA: TGTGCCAGCAGCGTAGATGGCCAGGGATCGACAAAACTGTTTTTT.

The chain recombines TRBV5-4 with TRBJ2-1, with 9 bases matching TRBD2. The CDR3 is 16 residues long. Per the germline V gene, CDR1 is SGHNT and CDR2 is YYREEE (reference sequence). Trimming took 3 bases from V and 7 from J; bases not matched to a gene: 11. The CDR3 DNA sequence: TGTGCCAGCAGCTCCTTAGCGGGAGAAAAACTGAATGAGCAGTTCTTC. This codes for CASSSLAGEKLNEQFF. The variable domain in full, completed from reference TRBV5-4 and TRBJ2-1, reads ETGVTQSPTHLIKTRGQQVTLRCSSQSGHNTVSWYQQALGQGPQFIFQYYREEENGRGNFPPRFSGLQFPNYSSELNVNALELDDSALYLCASSSLAGEKLNEQFFGPGTRLTVL.

V is TRBV5-6 and J is TRBJ2-7; TRBD2 might be the D (5 bases). V was clipped by 3 bases and J by 4 bases, with 11 bases between them. Germline lookup yields CDR1 SGHDT and CDR2 YYEEEE. The CDR3 totals 13 residues. CDR3 nucleotide sequence: TGTGCCAGCAGCTCTAACCTAGCTTACGAGCAGTACTTC. Amino acids: CASSSNLAYEQYF.

Only one count was recorded for this clone. CDR3 sequence (DNA): TGTGCCACCAGCCCCGGGAGCGCCCGCTCCTACGAGCAGTACTTC. Translation gives CATSPGSARSYEQYF. This chain joins TRBV24-1 and TRBJ2-7, with TRBD2 as a possible D gene (6 bases). V was pared by 7 bases and J by 0 bases, with 15 bases between. The CDR3 spans 15 residues. CDR1 is KGHDR, CDR2 SFDVKD, per germline.

The chain links TRBV7-9 to TRBJ1-2; a weak D match, TRBD1 (6 bases). There are 13 residues in the CDR3. Trimming took 1 base from V and 6 from J, leaving 9 bases between them. Germline V lookup: CDR1 SEHNR, CDR2 FQNEAQ (reference sequence). CDR3 sequence (DNA): TGTGCCAGCAGCTTAGGACAGGATGATGGCTACACCTTC. Its protein product is CASSLGQDDGYTF.

This clone was observed once. The chain is built from TRBV5-6 and TRBJ2-5; 7 bases are a match to TRBD1. Germline loops: CDR1 SGHDT, CDR2 YYEEEE. The CDR3 has 15 residues. The V segment lost 3 bases and the J segment 1 base; nucleotides outside the gene matches: 6. CDR3 loop: CASSSPWDSQETQYF. CDR3 nucleotide sequence: TGTGCCAGCAGCTCACCTTGGGACAGCCAAGAGACCCAGTACTTC.

The J gene is TRBJ2-7, the V gene TRBV6-5, with 10 nucleotides matching TRBD2. V lost 6 bases to trimming and J lost 4 bases; unmatched junction nucleotides: 6. The CDR3 contains 14 residues. CDR1 is MNHEY, CDR2 SVGAGI, per germline. CDR3 coding DNA: TGTGCCAGCAGGCCGGGACTAGCGTTATACGAGCAGTACTTC. This codes for CASRPGLALYEQYF.

J is TRBJ2-6 and V is TRBV19; maybe TRBD2 (6 bases). The CDR3 runs 16 residues. In germline, CDR1 is LNHDA, CDR2 SQIVND (reference sequence). V lost 6 bases to trimming and J lost 0 bases, with 12 bases between them. CDR3 in DNA: TGTGCCAGTAGCTCCTCGGGGGTCTCTGGGGCCAACGTCCTGACTTTC. It encodes CASSSSGVSGANVLTF.